This T cell receptor beta chain came from a study of CD8+CD57+ T cells in acquired aplastic anemia (dated 2018 in TCRdb). Regarding the complete study: Extracted DNA from sorted CD4+ and CD8+ cells averaged approximately 3 ug, ranging from about 0.18 to 27.4 ug. CD8+CD57+ expansion was defined as frequency above the mean frequency observed in healthy subjects.

Profiling of TCR beta VDJ combinations and CDR3 sequences used genomic DNA as the template. TCR repertoire sequencing was run on an Illumina HiSeq 2000. Under the source paper's analysis protocol: TRBV/TRBJ rearrangement plots, CDR3 size and DJ length profiles, and Simpson's diversity index were used to evaluate the repertoires. The immunodominant clone was defined as the most abundant DNA sequence in deep sequencing data. CDR3 amino acid sequences were checked for sharing across subjects and were also compared against the VDJdb database and published repertoires. TCRdb cleaned the public reads at Q25 with fastp, built clones with MiXCR and kept in-frame beta chains. One record per CDR3 amino acid sequence lists the most common genes and DNA. The V and J calls shown here were made by TCRdb, not taken from the authors' results. Here the sample has 150,000 to 200,000 distinct CDR3 sequences; roughly 50% occur a single time. The ten most abundant clones make up under 2% of the sample.

Patients chosen for sequencing had shown expansion of CD8+CD57+ cells by flow cytometry. Severe acquired aplastic anemia was diagnosed in all patients according to International Study of Aplastic Anemia and Agranulocytosis and Camitta criteria. Patients had received no therapy at the time of blood sampling. In this study, sorted CD4+ and CD8+ T cells from the blood of healthy subjects and of severe aplastic anemia patients had their TCR repertoires deep-sequenced. Patients were enrolled in the USA under clinicaltrials.gov protocols 00001620, 01623167, 00001397, 00071045, 00081523 and 00961064. Ficoll-Paque density gradient centrifugation was used to isolate peripheral blood mononuclear cells. Before DNA extraction, CD4+ and CD8+ T cells were sorted by FACS or by magnetic beads. Study-wide conclusions, independent of this receptor: CD8+ Simpson's diversity did not differ significantly between patients and healthy controls (P=0.060). Around 30 CD8+ CDR3 sequences were found to be shared between patients and controls, but these sequences appeared to be highly expressed in patients and within the immunodominant clones of the patients.

The CDR3, from cysteine to phenylalanine, totals 13 residues. Just CDR3 DNA is preserved here, 39 bases in frame from base 1. V and J are truncated by 6 bases and 5 bases respectively, leaving an intervening sequence of 8 bases. At least ten counts were recorded for this clonotype. No cognate antigen has been identified for it. Per-base qualities were not stored, and no clone one base away is much larger. This chain is built from TRBV12-3 or TRBV12-4 and TRBJ1-6; confidence is insufficient to name the D gene. The sample was sorted CD4+, CD8+, or CD8+CD57+ T cells (not recorded which) from PBMCs. This clonotype was obtained from a human donor with aplastic anemia. The CDR3 region reads CASSRLDNSPLHF. The DNA is TGTGCCAGCAGCCGTTTGGATAATTCACCCCTCCACTTT.